This entry lists 18 T cell receptor beta chains sequenced from one sample in a study of OX40 agonist ivuxolimab in advanced cancers. Method: immunoSEQ multiplex PCR; TCRdb's copy keeps in-frame clones and lacks some. The sample holds around 51,000 clones, 70% to 80% seen once. Specimen: CD4+ or CD8+ T cells sorted from blood, collected in a trial of the OX40 agonist ivuxolimab. All receptors come from an adult with an advanced solid tumor such as melanoma, head and neck, liver or kidney cancer.

The J gene is TRBJ2-7, the V gene TRBV27; the D is unclear. CDR1 is MNHEY, CDR2 SMNVEV, per germline (reference sequence). V lost 5 bases to trimming and J lost 0 bases, with 8 bases between them. There are 13 residues in the CDR3. The CDR3 nucleotides read TGTGCCAGCAGTCTAGTTAACTCCTACGAGCAGTACTTC. Protein: CASSLVNSYEQYF.

This chain connects TRBV18 to TRBJ2-1, with 9 bases lining up with TRBD2. The trim removed 0 bases at V and 3 bases at J, leaving 3 bases unmatched. Germline assignment: CDR1 KGHSH and CDR2 LQKENI. CDR3 length equals 16 residues. The CDR3 DNA reads TGTGCCAGCTCACCACCTAGCGGGGGCCGCTACAATGAGCAGTTCTTC. This gives the protein CASSPPSGGRYNEQFF.

The chain couples TRBV6-5 to TRBJ1-1, with 8 bases that match TRBD1. V trimming: 6 bases; J trimming: 2 bases; junction bases outside the gene matches: 5. The CDR3 runs 14 residues. Germline-derived CDR1 and CDR2 are MNHEY and SVGAGI. This CDR3 is CASRRDRSNTEAFF. The CDR3 DNA reads as TGTGCCAGCAGGAGGGACAGGAGCAACACTGAAGCTTTCTTT.

V usage is TRBV4-2 and J usage is TRBJ1-1; possibly TRBD1 for D (6 bases). V lost 11 bases, J lost 1 base, and 14 bases lay in between. The CDR3 has 13 amino acids. CDR1 and CDR2 from the germline V gene are LGHNA and YNFKEQ. CDR3 amino acids: CASFGQPNTEAFF. The CDR3 nucleotides read TGTGCCTCCTTCGGACAGCCGAACACTGAAGCTTTCTTT.

The genes are TRBV5-8 and TRBJ2-7, with 7 bases lining up with TRBD2. The length of the CDR3 is 17 residues. Germline lookup yields CDR1 SGHTS and CDR2 YDEGEE. Trimming cost V 0 bases and J 1 base; bases outside gene matches: 10. The CDR3 DNA reads as TGTGCCAGCAGCTTGGTCCCGGGGACCGGGAGGTCCTACGAGCAGTACTTC. Protein: CASSLVPGTGRSYEQYF. Supplemented by reference TRBV5-8 and TRBJ2-7, the full variable domain reads EAGVTQSPTHLIKTRGQQATLRCSPISGHTSVYWYQQALGLGLQFLLWYDEGEERNRGNFPPRFSGRQFPNYSSELNVNALELEDSALYLCASSLVPGTGRSYEQYFGPGTRLTVT.

The V gene is TRBV6-5, the J gene TRBJ1-1; no definite D call. CDR1 and CDR2 from the germline V gene are MNHEY and SVGAGI. The CDR3 totals 13 residues. Deletions cut 7 bases from V and 4 bases from J, with 13 bases between. CDR3 sequence reads: CASTYGWGTEAFF. CDR3 sequence (DNA): TGTGCCAGCACCTATGGGTGGGGCACTGAAGCTTTCTTT.

This chain joins TRBV30 and TRBJ1-1; possibly TRBD1 for D (5 bases). From germline, CDR1 is GTSNPN and CDR2 SVGIG (reference sequence). This CDR3 has 15 amino acids. V lost 4 bases and J 1 base, leaving 16 bases between the germline ends. The CDR3 bases are TGTGCCTGGACTGAGACGGGACGCCCGAACACTGAAGCTTTCTTT. As protein: CAWTETGRPNTEAFF.

The gene calls are TRBV18 and TRBJ1-1; D is unclear. V gave up 0 bases and J gave up 7 bases, with 9 bases separating them. CDR3 length: 13 amino acids. Germline CDR1 reads KGHSH; CDR2 reads LQKENI. The CDR3 DNA follows: TGTGCCAGCTCACCACCCAGCGGCTTTGAAGCTTTCTTT. It encodes CASSPPSGFEAFF. The full variable domain, in which reference TRBV18 and TRBJ1-1 provide the parts outside the CDR3, is NAGVMQNPRHLVRRRGQEARLRCSPMKGHSHVYWYRQLPEEGLKFMVYLQKENIIDESGMPKERFSAEFPKEGPSILRIQQVVRGDSAAYFCASSPPSGFEAFFGQGTRLTVV.

The chain employs TRBV28 and TRBJ2-1; 10 nucleotides agree with TRBD1. Germline CDR1 reads MDHEN; CDR2 reads SYDVKM. CDR3 length: 15 amino acids. The V gene end was trimmed by 4 bases and the J gene end by 9 bases; junction bases not matched to a gene: 9. The CDR3 reads CASSSAGTGVSEQFF. The DNA for the CDR3 is TGTGCCAGCAGTTCCGCCGGGACAGGGGTGAGTGAGCAGTTCTTC.

This chain uses TRBV19 with TRBJ2-4; D is uncertain. Trimming pared 3 bases from V and 0 bases from J, leaving 9 bases between. Germline V gene sequence: CDR1 LNHDA, CDR2 SQIVND (reference sequence). CDR3 length equals 15 residues. The CDR3 region is CASSISWEAKNIQYF. The CDR3 nucleotides read TGTGCCAGTAGTATCAGTTGGGAAGCCAAAAACATTCAGTACTTC.

CDR3 in amino acids: CASSLDGGLAGAYNEQFF. The CDR3 DNA follows: TGTGCCAGCAGCTTGGATGGGGGACTAGCGGGAGCATACAATGAGCAGTTCTTC. The V gene is TRBV7-9, the J gene TRBJ2-1; 14 bases agree with TRBD2. The CDR3 runs 18 residues. Unmatched junction bases numbered 8, after V lost 3 bases and J lost 4 bases. CDR1 is SEHNR and CDR2 is FQNEAQ in the germline V gene (reference sequence). Variable domain in full (rest from reference TRBV7-9 and TRBJ2-1): DTGVSQNPRHKITKRGQNVTFRCDPISEHNRLYWYRQTLGQGPEFLTYFQNEAQLEKSRLLSDRFSAERPKGSFSTLEIQRTEQGDSAMYLCASSLDGGLAGAYNEQFFGPGTRLTVL.

V is TRBV7-9 and J is TRBJ1-4; TRBD1 matches at 10 bases. V dropped 8 bases and J dropped 11; count of bases not matched to a gene: 11. This CDR3 comprises 14 residues. The germline gives CDR1 SEHNR, CDR2 FQNEAQ (reference sequence). CDR3 amino acids: CASRQGALVEKLFF. Here the CDR3 DNA reads TGTGCCAGCCGACAGGGGGCTTTGGTGGAGAAACTGTTTTTT.

The J gene is TRBJ2-1, the V gene TRBV6-5; D remains unclear. The CDR3 totals 14 residues. Trimming took off 6 bases at V and 2 bases at J, with 11 bases between the two ends. The germline CDR1 and CDR2 sequences are MNHEY and SVGAGI. CDR3 DNA sequence: TGTGCCAGCAGGGCAGGTAACACCTACAATGAGCAGTTCTTC. Protein product: CASRAGNTYNEQFF.

This clone has just a few counts. The chain is built from TRBV19 and TRBJ2-5; 8 bases align to TRBD2. Germline CDR1 LNHDA, CDR2 SQIVND (reference sequence). This CDR3 has 14 amino acids. After removal of 3 bases from V and 4 bases from J, the junction contained 4 bases not matched to a gene. CDR3 residues: CASSITGLAETQYF. The DNA of the CDR3 is TGTGCCAGTAGTATTACTGGACTAGCAGAGACCCAGTACTTC.

The chain couples TRBV19 to TRBJ1-2; 7 bases are shared with TRBD1. The CDR3 totals 14 residues. After removal of 6 bases from V and 1 base from J, the junction contained 5 bases not matched to a gene. CDR1 and CDR2 from the germline V gene are LNHDA and SQIVND (reference sequence). Here the CDR3 DNA reads TGTGCCAGTAGACGGGGACAGAATAACTATGGCTACACCTTC. Protein product: CASRRGQNNYGYTF.

This sequence joins TRBV15 and TRBJ2-7; D is perhaps TRBD2 (5 bases). V was shortened by 0 bases and J by 4 bases, with 7 bases between the two germline ends. In germline, CDR1 is LNHNV, CDR2 YYDKDF (reference sequence). The CDR3 runs to 13 residues. The CDR3 reads CATSRELGYEQYF. The CDR3 region has the DNA TGTGCCACCAGCAGAGAACTAGGTTACGAGCAGTACTTC.

The chain has TRBV7-8 and TRBJ2-1, with TRBD2 matching over 7 bases. V shed 2 bases, J shed 4 bases, and the junction held 8 bases outside the gene matches. This CDR3 comprises 16 residues. CDR1 and CDR2 from the germline V gene are SGHVS and FQNEAQ. CDR3 residues: CASSLSGGTRYNEQFF. DNA for the CDR3: TGTGCCAGCAGCTTATCCGGGGGGACCCGATACAATGAGCAGTTCTTC.

This clone showed up just a few times. V usage is TRBV7-6 and J usage is TRBJ1-1; 8 positions agree with TRBD1. Unmatched junction bases numbered 8, after V lost 4 bases and J lost 1 base. The CDR3 length is 16 residues. Germline assignment: CDR1 SGHVS and CDR2 FNYEAQ. The CDR3: CASSSTRGRRNTEAFF. The CDR3 coding sequence is TGTGCCAGCAGCTCGACCAGGGGGCGCAGGAACACTGAAGCTTTCTTT.